These 29 T cell receptor beta chains originate from one sample sequenced in a study of T cells expressing NK-cell markers (TCRdb year 2020). The library was prepared using 5' RACE. Instrument used: Illumina HiSeq 2000. The reads went through TCRdb reprocessing, and each CDR3 protein sequence gets one entry with no DNA. The table kept for this sample lists hundreds of thousands of distinct CDR3 sequences. Of the sample, 6% to 9.5% falls within the top ten clones. What was sequenced was blood T cells: a sorted CD56 or NKG2C T cell subset, CD4+ or CD8+ T cells, or bulk PBMC T cells (not recorded which). These receptors were taken from a woman between 18 and 75 years old in good health.

This chain uses TRBV30 with TRBJ1-3; the TRBD1 assignment by TCRdb is unverifiable without DNA. The germline CDR1 and CDR2 sequences are GTSNPN and SVGIG (reference sequence). CDR3 length: 12 amino acids. Here the CDR3 reads CAWRQAGNTIYF.

The genes are TRBV9 and TRBJ1-2; TCRdb's D gene call, TRBD1, goes unchecked for lack of DNA. The CDR3 extends over 13 amino acids. Germline CDR1 SGDLS, CDR2 YYNGEE. The CDR3 region is CASSGGAAPAGTF.

The chain employs TRBV20-1 and TRBJ1-4; TCRdb outputs TRBD1, but without DNA this stays unchecked. CDR3 length: 15 amino acids. Germline CDR1 reads DFQATT; CDR2 reads SNEGSKA (reference sequence). CDR3 loop: CSASTGRATNEKLFF.

The chain is built from TRBV20-1 and TRBJ2-2. Germline lookup yields CDR1 DFQATT and CDR2 SNEGSKA (reference sequence). The CDR3 consists of 16 residues. Here the CDR3 reads CSAREPKKSNTGELFF.

CDR3 residues: CASSLSYRVHYGYTF. The chain employs TRBV27 and TRBJ1-2; the TRBD1 assignment by TCRdb is unverifiable without DNA. The CDR3 is 15 residues long. Germline CDR1 MNHEY, CDR2 SMNVEV (reference sequence).

The gene calls are TRBV2 and TRBJ2-3; the D call of TRBD1 rests on TCRdb alone, since no DNA is present to check it. The CDR3 is 15 amino acids. Germline V gene lookup returns CDR1 SNHLY and CDR2 FYNNEI. CDR3 residues: CASRHDRGTTDTQYF. Complete variable domain (other parts from reference TRBV2 and TRBJ2-3): EPEVTQTPSHQVTQMGQEVILRCVPISNHLYFYWYRQILGQKVEFLVSFYNNEISEKSEIFDDQFSVERPDGSNFTLKIRSTKLEDSAMYFCASRHDRGTTDTQYFGPGTRLTVL.

This chain joins TRBV3-1 and TRBJ2-3. Per the germline V gene, CDR1 is LGHDT and CDR2 is YNNKEL (reference sequence). The CDR3 consists of 12 residues. The chain's CDR3 is CASSSGVDTQYF.

The chain couples TRBV7-9 to TRBJ1-4; with no DNA, the TCRdb D assignment of TRBD1 cannot be verified. This CDR3 contains 15 residues. CDR1 SEHNR and CDR2 FQNEAQ come from the germline V gene (reference sequence). The CDR3 region is CASSLGLGAFEKLFF.

The genes are TRBV7-6 and TRBJ1-1; the TRBD1 assignment by TCRdb is unverifiable without DNA. The CDR3 length is 16 residues. Germline CDR1 SGHVS, CDR2 FNYEAQ. This chain's CDR3 is CASSLGRGGQSTEAFF.

The chain has TRBV27 and TRBJ2-5; checking the TCRdb D call of TRBD1 is not possible without DNA. The CDR3 spans 16 residues. Germline loops: CDR1 MNHEY, CDR2 SMNVEV (reference sequence). The CDR3 region is CASSLSGTGEGETQYF.

The chain employs TRBV7-9 and TRBJ1-1. There are 12 residues in the CDR3. Germline-derived CDR1 and CDR2 are SEHNR and FQNEAQ (reference sequence). The CDR3 loop is CASSLWSDEAFF.

V and J are TRBV19 and TRBJ1-1. The germline CDR1 and CDR2 sequences are LNHDA and SQIVND (reference sequence). The CDR3 consists of 11 residues. This CDR3 reads CASIGSTEAFF.

CDR3 sequence: CASSYSRNQNTEAFF. The gene calls are TRBV6-2 or TRBV6-3 and TRBJ1-1. There are 15 residues in the CDR3. Per germline, CDR1 MNHEY and CDR2 SVGEGT.

The chain joins TRBV12-3 or TRBV12-4 to TRBJ2-3; TCRdb designates TRBD2, a call that cannot be tested without DNA. CDR3 size: 16 residues. CDR3 protein: CASSLLAGGQGDTQYF.

This sequence joins TRBV18 and TRBJ2-5; TCRdb returns TRBD1, unconfirmable since there is no DNA. The CDR3 has 14 residues. Germline CDR1 is KGHSH and CDR2 is LQKENI. CDR3 loop: CASSVDRGWKTQYF.

V usage is TRBV5-1 and J usage is TRBJ2-6. Germline CDR1 and CDR2: SGHRS and YFSETQ. The CDR3 totals 15 residues. CDR3 protein: CASSLEYSGANVLTF.

The rearrangement links TRBV20-1 to TRBJ1-5; TCRdb names TRBD1, which stays unverified in the absence of DNA. The CDR3 is made up of 15 amino acids. Germline assignment: CDR1 DFQATT and CDR2 SNEGSKA (reference sequence). CDR3 sequence reads: CSAGNREGSNQPQHF.

The chain links TRBV20-1 to TRBJ2-1; without DNA, the TCRdb call of TRBD1 cannot be checked. The CDR3 spans 15 residues. Germline V gives CDR1 DFQATT, CDR2 SNEGSKA (reference sequence). CDR3: CSARDGGQGAGEQFF.

The chain carries TRBV19 and TRBJ2-4; TCRdb's assignment of TRBD1 cannot be checked, as there is no DNA. The CDR3 has 14 residues. Germline values: CDR1 LNHDA, CDR2 SQIVND (reference sequence). CDR3 residues: CASSSPGTANIQYF.

The V gene is TRBV5-4, the J gene TRBJ2-5; TCRdb lists TRBD1, though no DNA is available to test this call. CDR1 SGHNT and CDR2 YYREEE come from the germline V gene (reference sequence). The CDR3 has 16 amino acids. The CDR3 loop reads CASSPGYGANAETQYF.

V is TRBV20-1 and J is TRBJ1-1. CDR1 and CDR2 (germline): DFQATT, SNEGSKA (reference sequence). There are 13 residues in the CDR3. CDR3 loop: CSARVTETTEAFF.

The genes are TRBV24-1 and TRBJ2-3; TCRdb calls TRBD2, which cannot be checked without DNA. The CDR3 covers 17 residues. Germline CDR1 reads KGHDR; CDR2 reads SFDVKD. The chain's CDR3 is CATSDGYSGGPHGTQYF.

V and J are TRBV20-1 and TRBJ2-1; TCRdb calls TRBD2, which cannot be checked without DNA. Germline loops: CDR1 DFQATT, CDR2 SNEGSKA (reference sequence). The CDR3 is 19 residues long. The CDR3 loop is CSAQTRTSGRAISVDEQFF.

The chain employs TRBV24-1 and TRBJ2-7; TCRdb's D call of TRBD1 is untestable without DNA. CDR1 and CDR2 (germline): KGHDR, SFDVKD. The CDR3 is 13 residues long. This CDR3 is CATSGGQPYEQYF.

This chain links TRBV30 with TRBJ2-1. From germline, CDR1 is GTSNPN and CDR2 SVGIG (reference sequence). CDR3 length: 14 amino acids. Here the CDR3 reads CAWSVSGLSNEQFF.

This chain uses TRBV4-1 with TRBJ2-5. This CDR3 has 12 amino acids. CDR1 and CDR2 from the germline V gene are MGHRA and YSYEKL. CDR3 loop: CASSQDPGGKYF.

The rearrangement links TRBV4-3 to TRBJ2-1; no DNA is available, so the TRBD1 call from TCRdb remains unchecked. The germline V gene encodes CDR1 LGHNA and CDR2 YSLEER. The CDR3 extends over 16 amino acids. The CDR3 region is CASSQDLGDTYNEQFF.

The chain has TRBV25-1 and TRBJ2-5; the D gene TCRdb calls, TRBD2, cannot be checked with no DNA. CDR3 length: 15 residues. From germline, CDR1 is MGHDK and CDR2 SYGVNS. CDR3 protein: CASSESTSGQETQYF. Together with reference TRBV25-1 and TRBJ2-5, the CDR3 gives the full variable domain: EADIYQTPRYLVIGTGKKITLECSQTMGHDKMYWYQQDPGMELHLIHYSYGVNSTEKGDLSSESTVSRIRTEHFPLTLESARPSHTSQYLCASSESTSGQETQYFGPGTRLLVL.

V and J are TRBV7-2 and TRBJ1-3. Germline CDR1 SGHTA, CDR2 FQGNSA. This CDR3 spans 13 amino acids. The chain's CDR3 is CASSYAQGNTIYF.